The 9 T cell receptor beta chains below were found in one sample sequenced in a study of beta chain features in type 1 diabetes (dated by TCRdb to the late 2010s). Library prep was done by the immunoSEQ multiplex PCR assay. The entire amount of isolated RNA was reverse transcribed using the High Capacity cDNA Reverse Transcription Kit, so the sequenced TCRB transcripts were expressed ones. TCRdb provides this immuneACCESS table in a form limited to in-frame rearrangements. Some clones are lacking; in checked studies, under half of them reflect an unresolved V gene, and why the rest are absent is not known. The sample has under 300,000 clones on record, approximately 8% of them singletons. 1% of the sample is held by the ten biggest clonotypes. The sequenced sample consisted of central memory CD4+ T cells from blood. The receptors here all came from a woman between 18 and 29 years old in good health.

This clone was seen only a few times. V is TRBV7-9 and J is TRBJ1-1; 7 bases match TRBD1. Germline CDR1 and CDR2: SEHNR and FQNEAQ (reference sequence). The CDR3 consists of 15 residues. V gave up 6 bases and J gave up 0 bases; unmatched junction bases: 7. The DNA of the CDR3 is TGTGCCAGCAGAACCTCCGGGACAGTGAACACTGAAGCTTTCTTT. This encodes CASRTSGTVNTEAFF.

V usage is TRBV5-1 and J usage is TRBJ2-3; D is undetermined. The CDR3 sequence is 16 residues long. Looked up from germline, CDR1 is SGHRS and CDR2 is YFSETQ. V lost 1 base and J 3 bases, leaving 15 bases between the germline ends. Written as DNA, the CDR3 is TGCGCCAGCAGCTTGAGGTCCTCGGGTGGTACAGATACGCAGTATTTT. Translating it yields CASSLRSSGGTDTQYF.

The genes are TRBV28 and TRBJ1-6; D possibly corresponds to TRBD1 (6 bases). The V and J ends lost 6 bases and 9 bases respectively, with 15 bases between them. The CDR3 has 14 amino acids. Germline loops: CDR1 MDHEN, CDR2 SYDVKM. CDR3 in amino acids: CASSKGGRSSPLHF. The CDR3 nucleotides read TGTGCCAGCAGCAAAGGGGGTAGGTCTTCACCCCTCCACTTT.

This clone occurred a few times. Additional DNA sequences in this sample encode the identical CDR3. The gene calls are TRBV29-1 and TRBJ2-2; maybe TRBD1 (5 bases). Germline CDR1 and CDR2: SQVTM and ANQGSEA. Trimming pared 7 bases from V and 2 bases from J, leaving 8 bases between. This CDR3 is built from 12 residues. CDR3 nucleotides: TGCAGCGCCGGACAAAACACCGGGGAGCTGTTTTTT. Its protein is CSAGQNTGELFF.

This clone occurred a few times. J is TRBJ2-2 and V is TRBV7-9, with D tentatively TRBD1 (6 bases). V lost 5 bases and J lost 1, with 11 bases in between. Germline lookup yields CDR1 SEHNR and CDR2 FQNEAQ (reference sequence). The CDR3 has 15 amino acids. The CDR3 region has the DNA TGTGCCAGCAGCCTGGGACATCTGAACACCGGGGAGCTGTTTTTT. Amino acid sequence: CASSLGHLNTGELFF.

Only a few counts were recorded for this clone. This chain uses TRBV6-5 with TRBJ2-1; 7 nucleotides match TRBD2. V lost 2 bases, J lost 0 bases, and 1 base stayed unmatched. The length of the CDR3 is 15 residues. Germline values: CDR1 MNHEY, CDR2 SVGAGI. CDR3 in DNA: TGTGCCAGCAGTTACCGCGGGAGCTCCTACAATGAGCAGTTCTTC. It specifies CASSYRGSSYNEQFF.

This clone was detected ten times or more. The V gene is TRBV7-9, the J gene TRBJ2-1, with D possibly TRBD2 on 5 matching bases. Germline CDR1 SEHNR, CDR2 FQNEAQ (reference sequence). The CDR3 runs 13 residues. V was clipped by 11 bases and J by 0 bases, with 11 bases between them. CDR3 region: CALTGISYNEQFF. The CDR3 DNA is TGTGCCCTAACGGGGATCTCCTACAATGAGCAGTTCTTC.

This chain connects TRBV2 to TRBJ1-6; TRBD1 matches at 7 bases. CDR3 size: 14 residues. Germline V lookup: CDR1 SNHLY, CDR2 FYNNEI. V lost 6 bases, J lost 7 bases, and 6 bases stayed unmatched. CDR3 protein: CASSRQGTNSPLHF. In nucleotides, the CDR3 is TGTGCCAGCAGCCGACAGGGCACGAATTCACCCCTCCACTTT.

This clone was counted a few times. The rearrangement links TRBV7-9 to TRBJ2-1, with TRBD2 matching 14 bases. The ends lost 4 bases at V and 6 bases at J; junction bases unmatched: 5. Germline assignment: CDR1 SEHNR and CDR2 FQNEAQ (reference sequence). CDR3 length equals 16 residues. This chain's CDR3 is CASSSGLAGVINEQFF. In DNA, the CDR3 is TGTGCCAGCAGCTCGGGACTAGCGGGGGTGATCAATGAGCAGTTCTTC.